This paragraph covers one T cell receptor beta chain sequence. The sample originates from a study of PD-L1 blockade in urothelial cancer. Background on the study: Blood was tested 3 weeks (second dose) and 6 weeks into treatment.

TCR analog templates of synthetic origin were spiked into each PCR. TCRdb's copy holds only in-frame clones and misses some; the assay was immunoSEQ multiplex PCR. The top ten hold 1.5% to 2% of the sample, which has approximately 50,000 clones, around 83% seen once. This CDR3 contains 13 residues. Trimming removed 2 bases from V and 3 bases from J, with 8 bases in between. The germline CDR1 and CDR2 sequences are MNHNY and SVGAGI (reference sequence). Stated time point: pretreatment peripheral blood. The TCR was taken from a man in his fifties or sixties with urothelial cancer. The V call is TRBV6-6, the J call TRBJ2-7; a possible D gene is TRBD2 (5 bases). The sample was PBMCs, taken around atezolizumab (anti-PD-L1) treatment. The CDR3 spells CASSYVGDYEQYV. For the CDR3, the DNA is TGTGCCAGCAGTTACGTCGGGGACTACGAGCAGTACGTC.